This TCR beta chain appears in the sequencing data of a study of shared clonotypes between healthy human individuals. In the study overall: Researchers drew samples from two women and a few men aged 18 to 49.

Study conclusions and caveats: Estimated richness values were generally larger in naive subsets than in memory subsets. With several donors compared, 4% to 5% of naive CD4 clonotypes were shared.

Here immunoSEQ multiplex PCR was the method, and the copy in TCRdb shows in-frame clones only, minus some. The sample includes about 2.3 million clones, roughly 93% of them seen just once. A remark on this clone: As yet, its antigen is unknown.

Sequencing was done on a sample of naive CD4+ T cells from PBMCs. As for subset: CD45RA+ positively selected. This clonotype originated in a man aged 18 to 30 in good health. Some clones in this sample may be carry-over from other donors' samples.

CDR3 bases: TGCGCCAGCAGCTTGGAGGGTACCCTGAGCTCCTACAATGAGCAGTTCTTC. Amino acid sequence: CASSLEGTLSSYNEQFF. V usage is TRBV5-1 and J usage is TRBJ2-1; D is uncertain. Germline CDR1 and CDR2: SGHRS and YFSETQ. The CDR3 is 17 amino acids. Between the trimmed V and J ends, which lost 0 bases and 0 bases, there was a span of 13 bases.